This entry concerns a single T cell receptor beta chain. These data are taken from a study of T cells in localized non-small cell lung cancer. Measured with immunoSEQ multiplex PCR; TCRdb has only the in-frame clones, and not every one. The sample consists of about 33,000 clones, approximately 80% of them appearing once. Unmatched junction bases numbered 8, after V lost 5 bases and J lost 6 bases. Germline lookup yields CDR1 SGHTA and CDR2 FQGNSA. CDR3 length equals 15 residues. The sample was peripheral blood, taken before any cancer treatment. The gene calls are TRBV7-2 and TRBJ2-7; 12 bases fit TRBD2. The TCR sequence derives from a male donor aged 60 or older with stage II squamous cell lung carcinoma. DNA of the CDR3: TGTGCCAGCAGCCCCATCGGACTAGCGGGGCGCGAGCAGTACTTC. It is translated as CASSPIGLAGREQYF.